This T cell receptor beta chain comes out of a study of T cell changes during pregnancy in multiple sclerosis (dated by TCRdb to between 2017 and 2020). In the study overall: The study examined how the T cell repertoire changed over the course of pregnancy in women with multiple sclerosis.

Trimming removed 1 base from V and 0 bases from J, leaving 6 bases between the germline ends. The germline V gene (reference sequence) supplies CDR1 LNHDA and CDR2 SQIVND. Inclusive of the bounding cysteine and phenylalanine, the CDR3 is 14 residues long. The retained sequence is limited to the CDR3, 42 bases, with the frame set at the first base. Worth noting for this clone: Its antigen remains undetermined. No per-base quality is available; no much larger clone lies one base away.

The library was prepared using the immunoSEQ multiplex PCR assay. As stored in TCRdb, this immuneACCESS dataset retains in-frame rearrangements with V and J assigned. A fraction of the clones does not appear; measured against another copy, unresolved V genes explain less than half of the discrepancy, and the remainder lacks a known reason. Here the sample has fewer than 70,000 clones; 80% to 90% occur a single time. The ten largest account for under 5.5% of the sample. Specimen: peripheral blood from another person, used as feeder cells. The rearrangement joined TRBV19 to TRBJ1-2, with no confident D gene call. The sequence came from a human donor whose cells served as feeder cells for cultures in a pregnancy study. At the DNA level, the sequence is TGTGCCAGTAGTATAGGTACAGCTAACTATGGCTACACCTTC. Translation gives CASSIGTANYGYTF.